This T cell receptor (beta chain) is from a study of T cell responses to AZD1222 COVID-19 vaccine. The table lists this clone with a count of one. Its target is unknown. Findings of the study overall: Vaccine-related CD4 TCRs covered spike, predominating at 160-218 and 743-854. Following two doses of AZD1222, Spike-specific TCR breadth and depth rose.

The junction had 5 bases not matched to a gene; V was cut back by 6 bases and J by 9 bases. CDR3 size: 14 residues. CDR1 and CDR2 (germline): MNHEY, SVGAGI. This table comes from immunoSEQ multiplex PCR, and its TCRdb copy is limited to in-frame clones, with some not included. The data show about 160,000 clones, about 89% seen once. The gene calls are TRBV6-5 and TRBJ1-6; 10 nucleotides agree with TRBD1. The sample consisted of peripheral blood, taken on day 0 of AZD1222 vaccination. This clonotype originated in an adult in good health. CDR3 loop: CASRVGQGGSPLHF. Written as DNA, the CDR3 is TGTGCCAGCAGGGTCGGACAGGGGGGTTCACCCCTCCACTTT.